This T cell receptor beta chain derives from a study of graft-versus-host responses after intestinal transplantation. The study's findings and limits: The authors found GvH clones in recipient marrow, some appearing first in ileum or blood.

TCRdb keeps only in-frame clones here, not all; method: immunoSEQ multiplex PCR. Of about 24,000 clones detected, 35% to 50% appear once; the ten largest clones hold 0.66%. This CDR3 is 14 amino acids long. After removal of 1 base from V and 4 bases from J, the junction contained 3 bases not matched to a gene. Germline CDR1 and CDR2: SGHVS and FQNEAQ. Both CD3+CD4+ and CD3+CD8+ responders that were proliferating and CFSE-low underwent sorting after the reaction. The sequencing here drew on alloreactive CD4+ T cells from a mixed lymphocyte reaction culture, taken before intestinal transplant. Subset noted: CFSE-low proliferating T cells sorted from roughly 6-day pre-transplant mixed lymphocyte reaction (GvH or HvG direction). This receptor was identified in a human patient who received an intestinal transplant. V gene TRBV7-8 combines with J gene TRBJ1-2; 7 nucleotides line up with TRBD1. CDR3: CASSLGTGSYGYTF. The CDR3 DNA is TGTGCCAGCAGCTTAGGGACAGGAAGCTATGGCTACACCTTC.